What follows is one TCR beta chain and its context. Its antigen remains unidentified. PCR used 60 Vbeta primers and 13 Jbeta primers. The protocol was immunoSEQ multiplex PCR, while the TCRdb copy is restricted to in-frame clones and leaves out a portion. The table shows about 240,000 clones, with approximately 82% occurring only once. The germline gives CDR1 SGDLS, CDR2 YYNGEE. J was trimmed by 2 bases and V by 3 bases; bases with no gene match: 5. The CDR3 consists of 15 residues. The source of the sample is a study of cytomegalovirus exposure and HLA in healthy donors. Study-wide results and limits: The study recorded around 160 TCR beta chains that were cytomegalovirus-associated.

Sequencing was carried out using PBMCs. The V and J genes are TRBV9 and TRBJ1-5, with 7 bases lining up with TRBD1. The receptor comes from a woman between 55 and 75 years old in good health and CMV-seropositive. CDR3 amino acids: CASSARGVGNQPQHF. For the CDR3, the DNA is TGTGCCAGCAGCGCCAGGGGGGTAGGCAATCAGCCCCAGCATTTT.